The sequence of this T cell receptor beta chain was determined in a study of blood T cells in healthy people across ages (dated by TCRdb to the mid-2010s). Study-wide context: Template switching captured roughly one uniquely barcoded TCR beta cDNA molecule per two T cells in model experiments. Four age groups were formed from the donors: young (average approximately 15 years), middle-aged (more than 35), aged (around 68) and long-lived (around 82). The study analyzed two additional independent replicas of 1 million unique cDNA reads from the same blood draw for two donors, one aged 18 to 30 and one aged 80 or older. To avoid experimental bias, donors of different ages were randomly spread across the sequencing lanes. Using deep sequencing normalized with unique cDNA molecular identifiers, the study measured how TCR beta repertoire diversity changes with age. General findings and caveats noted by the study authors: Because donor CMV infection status was unknown, age-related changes in expanded clonotypes were potentially confounded. Since profiling was done on bulk unsorted PBMCs, naive and antigen-experienced compartments could not be conclusively compared. Compared with the aged group, the long-lived group had more naive CD4+ T cells, fewer expanded clones and increased TCR diversity, suggesting age selection. There was a strong correlation between observed TCR beta diversity and the percentage of naive T cells measured by flow cytometry. Estimates of total diversity based on one million sequenced T cells were regarded as lower bounds and as underestimates. As age increased, observed TCR beta diversity per million T cells dropped in a roughly linear way, and a significant reduction was already evident by age 40.

The CDR3 contains 14 residues, cysteine and phenylalanine counted. Only CDR3 DNA remains: 42 bases, in frame from the first base. Trimming costs V 2 bases and J 0 bases, and their ends lie 5 bases apart. In its sample, this clonotype was seen a few times. Its target antigen remains unknown. Per-nucleotide qualities are absent, and no much larger clonotype sits a single base away. The 39 donors, aged about 6 to 100 years, were systemically healthy Caucasian individuals from Russia. Each donor gave ten milliliters of peripheral blood, drawn into EDTA-treated Vacutainer tubes. Ficoll-Paque density-gradient centrifugation was used to isolate PBMCs, with at least 6 million per sample. Total RNA, at least 6 micrograms per sample, was extracted from PBMCs with Trizol reagent. For every donor, an aliquot of PBMCs went through flow cytometry to measure the percentages of naive CD45RAhigh/CD27high T cells. Library method: 5' RACE. The sequencer was an Illumina HiSeq 2500. The second PCR ran for about 7 to 11 cycles and used a J-beta primer mix along with a sample-barcoded 5' primer. A unique molecular identifier was introduced onto each TCR beta cDNA molecule by a template-switch 5' adaptor carrying 12 random nucleotides. Each sample yielded at least 3 million CDR3-containing paired-end reads. The Mint cDNA synthesis kit, primed by a TRBC-specific oligonucleotide, was used to synthesize first-strand cDNA from all RNA. Following uracil-DNA glycosylase treatment, a first 18-cycle PCR with universal primers M1SS and BC2_uni_R was performed on all cDNA. Processing in the source paper ran as follows. Normalization of each sample was performed by random selection of 1 million high-quality reads, each carrying a distinct molecular identifier. Reads sharing molecular identifiers were discarded rather than binned into consensus sequences. MiTCR, with a Q25 quality threshold and the strictest error-elimination algorithm, was used for CDR3 identification, clonotype clustering and error correction. A nonparametric unseen species model with Euler transformation was used to estimate lower-bound total TCR beta diversity. The public reads were quality trimmed at Q25 with fastp and then assembled into clones with MiXCR by TCRdb, keeping productive beta chains. CDR3 protein sequences are deduplicated, and each keeps its most common genes and DNA. The V and J calls shown here were made by TCRdb, not taken from the authors' results. The table for this sample lists around 620,000 distinct CDR3 sequences; approximately 25% of them were counted only once. 18% of the sample belongs to the ten largest clones.

Sequencing was done on a sample of blood. The rearranged segments are TRBV12-3 or TRBV12-4 and TRBJ1-3, with no reliable assignment of the D segment. The TCR originated in a woman in her 70s in good health. The nucleotide sequence reads as follows: TGTGCCAGCAGTTTACAACACTCTGGAAACACCATATATTTT. This yields the protein CASSLQHSGNTIYF.